A single sample gave rise to the 2 T cell receptor beta chains below, sequenced in a study of blood T cell repertoires in COVID-19. Generated by immunoSEQ multiplex PCR, the TCRdb table keeps only in-frame clones and is missing some. The table lists 200,000 to 250,000 clones, about nine tenths of them singletons. Sequencing was performed on peripheral blood. These receptors were obtained from a man aged 25-45 years who had recovered from COVID-19.

V is TRBV5-8 and J is TRBJ1-5; D uncertain. The V gene lost 3 bases and the J gene lost 8 bases, with 6 bases spanning the gap. CDR1 is SGHTS and CDR2 is YDEGEE in the germline V gene. CDR3 length: 11 residues. In DNA, the CDR3 is TGTGCCAGCAGCTCAGTTAAGCCCCAGCATTTT. Protein: CASSSVKPQHF.

The chain joins TRBV6-5 to TRBJ1-1; weak D call: TRBD1 (6 bases). In germline, CDR1 is MNHEY, CDR2 SVGAGI. V shed 7 bases and J shed 4 bases, with 16 bases lying between them. The length of the CDR3 is 14 residues. The CDR3 is CASKGVTGPTEAFF. As DNA, the CDR3 is TGTGCCAGCAAAGGAGTTACAGGGCCCACTGAAGCTTTCTTT.